A single sample gave rise to the 8 T cell receptor beta chains below, sequenced in a study of blood T cell repertoires in COVID-19. TCRdb keeps only in-frame clones here, not all; method: immunoSEQ multiplex PCR. The sample yields about 290,000 clones, just under 90% seen once. Sequences were obtained from peripheral blood. The source is a woman aged 25 to 45 with COVID-19, enrolled during active disease.

V usage is TRBV27 and J usage is TRBJ1-4; tentative D call: TRBD1 (5 bases). The CDR3 totals 16 residues. Trimming removed 2 bases from V and 3 bases from J, with 13 bases in between. The germline V gene has CDR1 MNHEY and CDR2 SMNVEV (reference sequence). CDR3 DNA sequence: TGTGCCAGCAGTTTACGTCCTTGGGGCTCTAATGAAAAACTGTTTTTT. Protein product: CASSLRPWGSNEKLFF.

This chain joins TRBV19 and TRBJ2-1; 10 bases are shared with TRBD2. This CDR3 is built from 15 residues. The V segment lost 1 base and the J segment 7 bases; nucleotides outside the gene matches: 4. Germline CDR1 reads LNHDA; CDR2 reads SQIVND (reference sequence). The CDR3: CASSIGASGGNEQFF. The CDR3 DNA sequence: TGTGCCAGTAGTATAGGGGCTAGCGGGGGTAATGAGCAGTTCTTC.

V usage is TRBV5-1 and J usage is TRBJ1-5, with 7 nucleotides matching TRBD1. Trimming cost V 2 bases and J 2 bases; bases outside gene matches: 1. This CDR3 has 14 amino acids. The germline CDR1 and CDR2 sequences are SGHRS and YFSETQ. CDR3 nucleotides: TGCGCCAGCAGCTTCACAGGGGGCAATCAGCCCCAGCATTTT. Amino acid sequence: CASSFTGGNQPQHF.

The chain combines TRBV25-1 with TRBJ1-6; D remains ambiguous. The length of the CDR3 is 16 residues. V was trimmed by 1 base and J by 7 bases, leaving 14 bases between them. The germline gives CDR1 MGHDK, CDR2 SYGVNS. This CDR3 is CASSEFRGNLNSPLHF. The CDR3 DNA reads as TGTGCCAGCAGTGAATTTAGAGGGAATCTAAATTCACCCCTCCACTTT. Based on the CDR3 plus reference TRBV25-1 and TRBJ1-6, the full variable domain is EADIYQTPRYLVIGTGKKITLECSQTMGHDKMYWYQQDPGMELHLIHYSYGVNSTEKGDLSSESTVSRIRTEHFPLTLESARPSHTSQYLCASSEFRGNLNSPLHFGNGTRLTVT.

This chain connects TRBV2 to TRBJ2-5, with a possible D match to TRBD1 (6 bases). Germline V lookup: CDR1 SNHLY, CDR2 FYNNEI. The CDR3 sequence is 17 residues long. Trimming stripped 1 base from V and 0 bases from J, with 15 bases between. CDR3 region: CASSEGWGQLYQETQYF. For the CDR3, the DNA is TGTGCCAGCAGTGAAGGTTGGGGGCAGTTGTACCAAGAGACCCAGTACTTC.

This clone was observed once. J is TRBJ2-2 and V is TRBV10-1, with 8 bases lining up with TRBD2. The CDR3 is made up of 14 amino acids. V was clipped by 3 bases and J by 4 bases; unmatched bases: 1. Germline lookup yields CDR1 WNHNN and CDR2 SYGVQD (reference sequence). The CDR3 loop reads CASSDAGGTGELFF. CDR3 in DNA: TGCGCCAGCAGTGACGCGGGAGGCACCGGGGAGCTGTTTTTT.

V and J are TRBV5-5 and TRBJ2-3, with D perhaps matching TRBD2 (6 bases). Germline CDR1 SGHKS, CDR2 YYEKEE (reference sequence). Trimming cost V 4 bases and J 4 bases, with 10 bases left between them. The CDR3 is 13 amino acids. Here the CDR3 DNA reads TGTGCCAGCAGCCCGTGGGGGGCAGATACGCAGTATTTT. Protein product: CASSPWGADTQYF.

The J gene is TRBJ1-5, the V gene TRBV3-1 (or the pseudogene TRBV3-2), with a possible D match to TRBD1 (6 bases). In germline, CDR1 is LGHDT, CDR2 YNNKEL (reference sequence). V dropped 4 bases and J dropped 2 bases, with 9 bases sitting between them. This CDR3 spans 14 amino acids. The CDR3 DNA reads as TGTGCCAGCAGCCCCAGGGGCGGCAATCAGCCCCAGCATTTT. Its protein is CASSPRGGNQPQHF.